What follows are 15 T cell receptor beta chains derived from one specimen sequenced in a study of identical twins (dated by TCRdb to the mid-2010s). Libraries were prepared through 5' RACE. The instrument given in TCRdb is Illumina HiSeq 2000. TCRdb reprocessing: public reads trimmed at Q25 with fastp, clones called with MiXCR, in-frame beta chains kept. Each entry merges the rows of one CDR3 protein and shows their most common DNA and genes. The sample has roughly 690,000 distinct CDR3 sequences on record, roughly 6% of them singletons. The ten largest clones represent 1.5% to 2% of the sample. The source material was naive T cells sorted from blood. According to the study, the label for this sample's cell subset or site signals: cells isolated with a human naive T-cell isolation kit. Source of these receptors: a man in his late teens or twenties in good health.

This clonotype showed up many times. V and J are TRBV6-2 or TRBV6-3 and TRBJ2-4, with TRBD2 identical over 7 bases. Looked up from germline, CDR1 is MNHEY and CDR2 is SVGEGT. This CDR3 region has 18 residues. The ends lost 4 bases at V and 8 bases at J; junction bases unmatched: 20. CDR3 in DNA: TGTGCCAGCAGTTTAAACTCCGGGACTAACGAAATAGGCGACATTCAGTACTTC. This translates into CASSLNSGTNEIGDIQYF.

Ten or more counts support this clonotype. The chain recombines TRBV20-1 with TRBJ1-5, with D possibly TRBD1 on 5 matching bases. The CDR3 sequence is 12 residues long. Germline V lookup: CDR1 DFQATT, CDR2 SNEGSKA (reference sequence). Trimming removed 0 bases at V and 9 bases at J, with 9 bases between. The DNA for the CDR3 is TGCAGTGCTAGAGATCAGGGATGGCCCCAGCATTTT. Amino acid sequence: CSARDQGWPQHF.

This clonotype was seen many times. The chain recombines TRBV5-1 with TRBJ1-1, with unresolved D. The V gene's germline CDR1 is SGHRS and CDR2 YFSETQ. CDR3 size: 12 residues. The V gene lost 3 bases and the J gene lost 0 bases, with 3 bases spanning the gap. The CDR3 loop is CASSSVNTEAFF. CDR3 bases: TGCGCCAGCAGCTCCGTGAACACTGAAGCTTTCTTT.

This chain joins TRBV20-1 and TRBJ2-1; the D gene could be TRBD1 or TRBD2 (5 bases each). Germline assignment: CDR1 DFQATT and CDR2 SNEGSKA (reference sequence). The ends were cut back, 1 base at V and 8 bases at J, with 12 bases in the middle. This CDR3 is 13 amino acids long. The CDR3 spells CSARGTWGYEQFF. CDR3 coding DNA: TGCAGTGCTAGAGGGACCTGGGGGTATGAGCAGTTCTTC.

This clonotype was seen many times. The J gene is TRBJ2-3, the V gene TRBV6-1; D is unresolved. Germline-derived CDR1 and CDR2 are MNHNS and SASEGT. The V and J ends lost 6 bases and 6 bases respectively, with 13 bases between them. There are 13 residues in the CDR3. The CDR3 is CASRGAAWDTQYF. In DNA form, the CDR3 reads TGTGCCAGCAGGGGTGCTGCCTGGGATACGCAGTATTTT.

The chain employs TRBV15 and TRBJ2-3; TRBD2 agrees at 13 bases. With 3 bases clipped from V and 7 bases from J, the junction kept 13 bases outside the gene matches. Looked up from germline, CDR1 is LNHNV and CDR2 is YYDKDF (reference sequence). The CDR3 sequence is 18 residues long. Written as DNA, the CDR3 is TGTGCCACCAGCAGCCAGAGCATACTAGCGGGAGGGAGATATACGCAGTATTTT. Its protein product is CATSSQSILAGGRYTQYF.

This clonotype was counted many times. V usage is TRBV20-1 and J usage is TRBJ2-7, with 10 bases matching TRBD2. Germline CDR1 is DFQATT and CDR2 is SNEGSKA (reference sequence). V lost 1 base to trimming and J lost 6 bases; unmatched junction nucleotides: 9. This CDR3 has 15 amino acids. The DNA for the CDR3 is TGCAGTGCTAGAGCCCCATCTAGCGGGAGTAGCGAGCAGTACTTC. Protein product: CSARAPSSGSSEQYF.

This clonotype was counted ten times or more. The chain couples TRBV7-9 to TRBJ1-1, with D tentatively TRBD1 (5 bases). V dropped 5 bases and J dropped 1 base, with 11 bases sitting between them. Per the germline V gene, CDR1 is SEHNR and CDR2 is FQNEAQ (reference sequence). This CDR3 has 14 amino acids. The CDR3 sequence: CASSLGVQNTEAFF. As DNA, the CDR3 is TGTGCCAGCAGCCTGGGGGTCCAGAACACTGAAGCTTTCTTT.

This clonotype was detected a few times. This chain links TRBV14 with TRBJ1-3, with 7 nucleotides matching TRBD1. The CDR3 has 16 residues. The V gene end was trimmed by 3 bases and the J gene end by 4 bases; junction bases not matched to a gene: 9. Germline CDR1 reads SGHDN; CDR2 reads FVKESK. The CDR3 DNA sequence: TGTGCCAGCAGCCAGGCGGGCGGGACAGCCGGAAACACCATATATTTT. It specifies CASSQAGGTAGNTIYF. Complete variable domain (other parts from reference TRBV14 and TRBJ1-3): EAGVTQFPSHSVIEKGQTVTLRCDPISGHDNLYWYRRVMGKEIKFLLHFVKESKQDESGMPNNRFLAERTGGTYSTLKVQPAELEDSGVYFCASSQAGGTAGNTIYFGEGSWLTVV.

This clonotype came up a few times. The CDR3 DNA follows: TGTGCCAGCAGCCGCCACCCGAAACCCGGGGAGACCCAGTACTTC. Its protein is CASSRHPKPGETQYF. V is TRBV4-2 and J is TRBJ2-5; D remains unclear. The CDR3 runs to 15 residues. V lost 4 bases and J lost 5, with 17 bases in between. From germline, CDR1 is LGHNA and CDR2 YNFKEQ.

This clonotype has only a few counts. The chain's CDR3 is CASSQDAPTGIGTDTQYF. In DNA form, the CDR3 reads TGCGCCAGCAGCCAAGATGCCCCGACAGGGATTGGCACAGATACGCAGTATTTT. The chain employs TRBV4-3 and TRBJ2-3, with 7 bases aligning to TRBD1. The germline gives CDR1 LGHNA, CDR2 YSLEER. CDR3 size: 18 residues. The V gene end was trimmed by 0 bases and the J gene end by 1 base; junction bases not matched to a gene: 10.

Many counts were recorded for this clonotype. The rearrangement links TRBV6-5 to TRBJ2-5, with D unclear. The CDR3 totals 14 residues. The V gene lost 2 bases and the J gene lost 1 base, with 8 bases spanning the gap. The V gene's germline CDR1 is MNHEY and CDR2 SVGAGI. As DNA, the CDR3 is TGTGCCAGCAGTTACACTGGGATCCAAGAGACCCAGTACTTC. This sequence encodes CASSYTGIQETQYF.

This clonotype has ten or more counts. The rearrangement uses TRBV25-1 and TRBJ2-5, with 9 bases identical to TRBD2. Unmatched junction bases numbered 5, after V lost 1 base and J lost 5 bases. This CDR3 region has 15 residues. Germline assignment: CDR1 MGHDK and CDR2 SYGVNS. In nucleotides, the CDR3 is TGTGCCAGCAGTGAATTGCGGGGGGGGATGGAGACCCAGTACTTC. Its protein is CASSELRGGMETQYF.

Points on this clonotype: At one boundary the junction diverges from the germline segment, which might be a read error. This chain connects TRBV4-2 to TRBJ2-1, with D possibly matching TRBD1 (5 bases). There are 13 residues in the CDR3. The germline V gene has CDR1 LGHNA and CDR2 YNFKEQ. CDR3 protein: CASSQESETGPSF. Here the CDR3 DNA reads TGTGCCAGCAGCCAAGAATCGGAAACAGGTCCGTCGTTC.

This clonotype was detected only a few times. The rearrangement joins TRBV5-1 to TRBJ2-6; 8 bases agree with TRBD1. CDR1 is SGHRS and CDR2 is YFSETQ in the germline V gene. CDR3 length equals 18 residues. Trimming took 0 bases from V and 0 from J; bases not matched to a gene: 5. The CDR3 sequence is CASSLVPGGISGANVLTF. For the CDR3, the DNA is TGCGCCAGCAGCTTGGTGCCAGGGGGCATCTCTGGGGCCAACGTCCTGACTTTC.